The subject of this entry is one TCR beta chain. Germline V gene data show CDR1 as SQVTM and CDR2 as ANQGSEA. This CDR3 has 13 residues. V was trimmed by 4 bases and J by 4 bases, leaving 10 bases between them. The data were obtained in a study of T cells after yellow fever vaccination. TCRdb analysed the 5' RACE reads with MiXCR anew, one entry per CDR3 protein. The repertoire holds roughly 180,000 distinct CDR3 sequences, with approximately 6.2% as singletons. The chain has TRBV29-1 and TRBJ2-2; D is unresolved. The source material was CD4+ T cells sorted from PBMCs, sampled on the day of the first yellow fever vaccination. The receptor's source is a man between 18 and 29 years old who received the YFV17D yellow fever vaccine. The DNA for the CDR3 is TGCAGCGTTGGCTGGGGTAGCACCGGGGAGCTGTTTTTT. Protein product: CSVGWGSTGELFF.